A selection of T cell receptor beta chains follows, all from one sample in a study of PD-L1 blockade in urothelial cancer. TCRdb's copy holds only in-frame clones and misses some; the assay was immunoSEQ multiplex PCR. The sample yields about 50,000 clones, approximately 85% seen once. Sequencing used PBMCs, obtained around atezolizumab (anti-PD-L1) treatment. Receptors originate from a man aged 45-65 years with urothelial cancer. Each CDR3 is given with its conserved first and last residue. The D gene is left open where the match is weak. The size field is filled for only some rows; it gives once, few, many or a size class.

CDR3aa: CASSSTSGRALEQFF
CDR3nt: TGTGCCAGCAGTTCGACTAGCGGGAGGGCCTTGGAGCAGTTCTTC
v_gene: TRBV27
abundance: .
d_gene: TRBD2
j_gene: TRBJ2-1

CDR3aa: CASSESSNYGYTF
CDR3nt: TGTGCCAGCAGTGAATCCTCTAACTATGGCTACACCTTC
v_gene: TRBV2
abundance: .
d_gene: .
j_gene: TRBJ1-2

CDR3aa: CASRLAFTDTQYF
CDR3nt: TGTGCCAGCAGGTTAGCTTTCACAGATACGCAGTATTTT
v_gene: TRBV6-6
abundance: .
d_gene: .
j_gene: TRBJ2-3

CDR3aa: CASSKEVRERETGELFF
CDR3nt: TGTGCCAGCAGCAAAGAGGTGAGGGAGCGGGAGACCGGGGAGCTGTTTTTT
v_gene: TRBV21-1
abundance: once
d_gene: .
j_gene: TRBJ2-2

CDR3aa: CASLSTSGRSNTQYF
CDR3nt: TGCGCCAGCCTTTCGACTAGCGGGAGATCAAATACGCAGTATTTT
v_gene: TRBV5-1
abundance: .
d_gene: TRBD2
j_gene: TRBJ2-3

CDR3aa: CASRRSGTSAYGYTF
CDR3nt: TGTGCCAGCAGACGGTCCGGGACTTCGGCTTATGGCTACACCTTC
v_gene: TRBV5-5
abundance: once
d_gene: .
j_gene: TRBJ1-2

CDR3aa: CASSLAFQGKTEAFF
CDR3nt: TGTGCCAGCAGCTTAGCCTTCCAGGGAAAAACTGAAGCTTTCTTT
v_gene: TRBV7-9
abundance: once
d_gene: .
j_gene: TRBJ1-1

CDR3aa: CAITLGQGARYTF
CDR3nt: TGTGCCATAACTCTGGGACAGGGGGCCAGATACACCTTC
v_gene: TRBV28
abundance: .
d_gene: TRBD1
j_gene: TRBJ1-2

CDR3aa: CASRGQGMIEKLFF
CDR3nt: TGTGCCAGCAGGGGACAGGGGATGATAGAAAAACTGTTTTTT
v_gene: TRBV27
abundance: .
d_gene: TRBD1
j_gene: TRBJ1-4

CDR3aa: CASSIGGYNEQFF
CDR3nt: TGTGCCAGCAGTATCGGAGGTTACAATGAGCAGTTCTTC
v_gene: TRBV27
abundance: .
d_gene: .
j_gene: TRBJ2-1

CDR3aa: CASSPFGLGTNTGELFF
CDR3nt: TGCGCCAGCAGCCCGTTTGGACTAGGGACAAACACCGGGGAGCTGTTTTTT
v_gene: TRBV4-1
abundance: .
d_gene: .
j_gene: TRBJ2-2

CDR3aa: CAMGGLAREQYF
CDR3nt: TGTGCCATGGGCGGGTTAGCCCGAGAGCAGTACTTC
v_gene: TRBV7-3
abundance: .
d_gene: .
j_gene: TRBJ2-7

CDR3aa: CASSESTWGYTF
CDR3nt: TGTGCCAGCAGTGAATCTACCTGGGGCTACACCTTC
v_gene: TRBV25-1
abundance: .
d_gene: .
j_gene: TRBJ1-2

CDR3aa: CASRQGSYNSPLHF
CDR3nt: TGTGCCAGCAGACAGGGTTCCTATAATTCACCCCTCCACTTT
v_gene: TRBV2
abundance: few
d_gene: .
j_gene: TRBJ1-6

CDR3aa: CASSPDSYSNQPQHF
CDR3nt: TGTGCCAGCAGCCCTGACAGTTATAGCAATCAGCCCCAGCATTTT
v_gene: TRBV9
abundance: .
d_gene: .
j_gene: TRBJ1-5

CDR3aa: CASSSSGSYNEQFF
CDR3nt: TGTGCCAGCAGCTCCTCAGGGTCCTACAATGAGCAGTTCTTC
v_gene: TRBV7-6
abundance: .
d_gene: .
j_gene: TRBJ2-1

CDR3aa: CASSLAGLAGGVMSNEQFF
CDR3nt: TGTGCCAGCAGCTTAGCCGGACTAGCGGGAGGAGTCATGTCCAATGAGCAGTTCTTC
v_gene: TRBV7-7
abundance: .
d_gene: TRBD2
j_gene: TRBJ2-1